Listed below are T cell receptor beta chains from one sample, sequenced in a study of control samples from healthy donors and cancer patients. TCRdb's table, derived via immunoSEQ multiplex PCR, lists solely in-frame clones and lacks some. Of over 200,000 clones in the sample, roughly 80% were seen once. Sequenced input: PBMCs. All receptors come from a woman between 55 and 75 years old with lung cancer. Both conserved end residues are part of each CDR3. The D gene is left open where the match is weak. The size field is filled for only some rows; it gives once, few, many or a size class.

v_call: TRBV30
clone_size: -
d_call: -
j_call: TRBJ1-1
cdr3_aa: CAWGGYTEAFF
cdr3_nt: TGTGCCTGGGGTGGATACACTGAAGCTTTCTTT

v_call: TRBV6-5
clone_size: -
d_call: -
j_call: TRBJ2-5
cdr3_aa: CAITTPQETQYF
cdr3_nt: TGTGCCATTACGACTCCTCAAGAGACCCAGTACTTC

v_call: TRBV5-1
clone_size: -
d_call: TRBD1
j_call: TRBJ2-1
cdr3_aa: CASSLVGGAPYNEQFF
cdr3_nt: TGCGCCAGCAGCTTGGTAGGGGGCGCCCCCTACAATGAGCAGTTCTTC

v_call: TRBV3-1/TRBV3-2
clone_size: -
d_call: -
j_call: TRBJ2-1
cdr3_aa: CASSQVWSSYNEQFF
cdr3_nt: TGTGCCAGCAGCCAAGTTTGGAGCTCCTACAATGAGCAGTTCTTC

v_call: TRBV30
clone_size: -
d_call: -
j_call: TRBJ1-2
cdr3_aa: CAWRGDSDYGYTF
cdr3_nt: TGTGCCTGGAGGGGAGACAGCGACTATGGCTACACCTTC

v_call: TRBV5-1
clone_size: -
d_call: -
j_call: TRBJ2-5
cdr3_aa: CASSLRPWETQYF
cdr3_nt: TGCGCCAGCAGCTTGCGACCATGGGAGACCCAGTACTTC

v_call: TRBV15
clone_size: -
d_call: -
j_call: TRBJ2-6
cdr3_aa: CATSRAPGLGSGANVLTF
cdr3_nt: TGTGCCACCAGCAGAGCGCCAGGGCTGGGGTCTGGGGCCAACGTCCTGACTTTC

v_call: TRBV29-1
clone_size: -
d_call: -
j_call: TRBJ2-7
cdr3_aa: CSVVGGGSYEQYF
cdr3_nt: TGCAGCGTTGTAGGCGGCGGGTCCTACGAGCAGTACTTC

v_call: TRBV5-1
clone_size: -
d_call: -
j_call: TRBJ1-1
cdr3_aa: CASSPFAGGDTEAFF
cdr3_nt: TGCGCCAGCAGCCCCTTTGCAGGCGGGGACACTGAAGCTTTCTTT

v_call: TRBV2
clone_size: -
d_call: -
j_call: TRBJ2-5
cdr3_aa: CASSLGRGYQETQYF
cdr3_nt: TGTGCCAGCAGTTTGGGAAGGGGGTACCAAGAGACCCAGTACTTC

v_call: TRBV30
clone_size: -
d_call: -
j_call: TRBJ2-5
cdr3_aa: CAWSQTRTQYF
cdr3_nt: TGTGCCTGGAGTCAGACTCGGACCCAGTACTTC

v_call: TRBV5-1
clone_size: -
d_call: -
j_call: TRBJ1-2
cdr3_aa: CASSLPTEYGYTF
cdr3_nt: TGCGCCAGCAGCTTGCCGACAGAATATGGCTACACCTTC

v_call: TRBV6-5
clone_size: -
d_call: -
j_call: TRBJ1-4
cdr3_aa: CASSYSIAPTNEKLFF
cdr3_nt: TGTGCCAGCAGTTACTCGATAGCACCAACTAATGAAAAACTGTTTTTT

v_call: TRBV9
clone_size: once
d_call: -
j_call: TRBJ2-6
cdr3_aa: CASSTPRANVLTF
cdr3_nt: TGTGCCAGCAGCACTCCAAGGGCCAACGTCCTGACTTTC

v_call: TRBV23-1
clone_size: -
d_call: -
j_call: TRBJ2-7
cdr3_aa: CASSQQYEQYF
cdr3_nt: TGCGCCAGCAGTCAACAATACGAGCAGTACTTC

v_call: TRBV12-3/TRBV12-4
clone_size: -
d_call: -
j_call: TRBJ1-6
cdr3_aa: CASSFPYNSPLHF
cdr3_nt: TGTGCCAGCAGTTTCCCATATAATTCACCCCTCCACTTT

v_call: TRBV4-1
clone_size: -
d_call: TRBD1
j_call: TRBJ1-5
cdr3_aa: CASSQDSLLGGSQPQHF
cdr3_nt: TGCGCCAGCAGCCAAGACTCCCTGTTAGGGGGCAGTCAGCCCCAGCATTTT

v_call: TRBV5-1
clone_size: -
d_call: -
j_call: TRBJ2-5
cdr3_aa: CASSSHGARETQYF
cdr3_nt: TGCGCCAGCAGCTCCCATGGAGCCAGGGAGACCCAGTACTTC

v_call: TRBV11-3
clone_size: -
d_call: TRBD2
j_call: TRBJ2-1
cdr3_aa: CASSLSAGGAYNEQFF
cdr3_nt: TGTGCCAGCAGCTTATCGGCGGGAGGGGCCTACAATGAGCAGTTCTTC

v_call: TRBV5-4
clone_size: -
d_call: TRBD1
j_call: TRBJ1-1
cdr3_aa: CASSLAQGAGEAFF
cdr3_nt: TGTGCCAGCAGCTTGGCACAGGGGGCAGGTGAAGCTTTCTTT

v_call: TRBV10-3
clone_size: -
d_call: -
j_call: TRBJ2-2
cdr3_aa: CAISEGLPNGELFF
cdr3_nt: TGTGCCATCAGTGAGGGACTTCCAAACGGGGAGCTGTTTTTT

v_call: TRBV16
clone_size: few
d_call: TRBD2
j_call: TRBJ2-7
cdr3_aa: CASSPPGLAGVFPHF
cdr3_nt: TGTGCCAGCAGCCCACCGGGACTAGCGGGAGTATTCCCGCACTTC

v_call: TRBV7-9
clone_size: -
d_call: TRBD1
j_call: TRBJ2-2
cdr3_aa: CASSRGQTFTGELFF
cdr3_nt: TGTGCCAGCAGCCGGGGACAGACCTTCACCGGGGAGCTGTTTTTT

v_call: TRBV5-1
clone_size: -
d_call: -
j_call: TRBJ1-6
cdr3_aa: CASSLEVGPNSPLHF
cdr3_nt: TGCGCCAGCAGCTTGGAGGTGGGCCCCAATTCACCCCTCCACTTT

v_call: TRBV6-1
clone_size: -
d_call: -
j_call: TRBJ2-5
cdr3_aa: CASSEVGGETQYF
cdr3_nt: TGTGCCAGCAGTGAAGTCGGTGGGGAGACCCAGTACTTC

v_call: TRBV2
clone_size: -
d_call: -
j_call: TRBJ2-2
cdr3_aa: CASSVDSGTRELFF
cdr3_nt: TGTGCCAGCAGTGTGGACTCAGGAACCCGGGAGCTGTTTTTT

v_call: TRBV3-1/TRBV3-2
clone_size: few
d_call: -
j_call: TRBJ2-2
cdr3_aa: CASSRGGVTGELFF
cdr3_nt: TGTGCCAGCAGTCGAGGGGGGGTTACCGGGGAGCTGTTTTTT

v_call: TRBV6-6
clone_size: -
d_call: TRBD2
j_call: TRBJ2-2
cdr3_aa: CASSPGTINTGELFF
cdr3_nt: TGTGCCAGCAGTCCCGGGACTATAAACACCGGGGAGCTGTTTTTT

v_call: TRBV18
clone_size: once
d_call: -
j_call: TRBJ1-1
cdr3_aa: CASSPQGGEAFF
cdr3_nt: TGTGCCAGCTCACCCCAGGGTGGTGAAGCTTTCTTT

v_call: TRBV5-1
clone_size: -
d_call: TRBD1
j_call: TRBJ2-7
cdr3_aa: CASSPTAGGYEQYF
cdr3_nt: TGCGCCAGCAGCCCAACGGCAGGGGGCTACGAGCAGTACTTC

v_call: TRBV2
clone_size: -
d_call: -
j_call: TRBJ1-4
cdr3_aa: CASTVVSEKLFF
cdr3_nt: TGTGCCAGCACCGTGGTTAGTGAAAAACTGTTTTTT

v_call: TRBV7-9
clone_size: few
d_call: -
j_call: TRBJ2-5
cdr3_aa: CASSLGGAQETQYF
cdr3_nt: TGTGCCAGCAGCTTAGGCGGGGCCCAAGAGACCCAGTACTTC

v_call: TRBV9
clone_size: -
d_call: TRBD1
j_call: TRBJ2-2
cdr3_aa: CASSPRDRAIGTGELFF
cdr3_nt: TGTGCCAGCAGCCCCCGGGACAGGGCAATTGGGACCGGGGAGCTGTTTTTT

v_call: TRBV5-1
clone_size: -
d_call: -
j_call: TRBJ2-6
cdr3_aa: CASTPGQDSGANVLTF
cdr3_nt: TGCGCCAGCACCCCGGGGCAAGACTCTGGGGCCAACGTCCTGACTTTC

v_call: TRBV11-2
clone_size: -
d_call: -
j_call: TRBJ2-1
cdr3_aa: CASSLDSASSYNEQFF
cdr3_nt: TGTGCCAGCAGCTTAGATTCCGCTAGCTCCTACAATGAGCAGTTCTTC

v_call: TRBV19
clone_size: -
d_call: -
j_call: TRBJ1-5
cdr3_aa: CASSSPPGVNQPQHF
cdr3_nt: TGTGCCAGTAGTAGTCCGCCAGGGGTCAATCAGCCCCAGCATTTT

v_call: TRBV7-9
clone_size: -
d_call: -
j_call: TRBJ2-3
cdr3_aa: CASSLSTDTQYF
cdr3_nt: TGTGCCAGCAGCTTAAGCACAGATACGCAGTATTTT

v_call: TRBV12-3/TRBV12-4
clone_size: -
d_call: -
j_call: TRBJ2-5
cdr3_aa: CASGRGARRAQYF
cdr3_nt: TGTGCCAGCGGACGGGGGGCCAGAAGGGCCCAGTACTTC

v_call: TRBV9
clone_size: -
d_call: TRBD2
j_call: TRBJ2-1
cdr3_aa: CASSGRPGTSGRAGNEQFF
cdr3_nt: TGTGCCAGCAGCGGCCGTCCCGGGACTAGCGGGAGGGCCGGCAATGAGCAGTTCTTC

v_call: TRBV5-8
clone_size: -
d_call: -
j_call: TRBJ1-6
cdr3_aa: CASSLLTGVNNSPLHF
cdr3_nt: TGTGCCAGCAGCTTGCTGACAGGCGTAAATAATTCACCCCTCCACTTT

v_call: TRBV2
clone_size: -
d_call: -
j_call: TRBJ1-4
cdr3_aa: CANKKGGILNEKLFF
cdr3_nt: TGTGCCAACAAAAAGGGGGGAATACTTAATGAAAAACTGTTTTTT

v_call: TRBV5-1
clone_size: -
d_call: TRBD1
j_call: TRBJ2-2
cdr3_aa: CASSLQGADTGELFF
cdr3_nt: TGCGCCAGCAGCTTACAGGGGGCTGACACCGGGGAGCTGTTTTTT